This entry concerns a single TCR beta chain. The data belong to a study of radiotherapy plus CTLA-4 blockade in lung cancer. J lost 4 bases, V lost 3 bases, and 4 bases had no gene match. In germline, CDR1 is SGDLS, CDR2 YYNGEE. The CDR3 length is 15 residues. Sequencing used immunoSEQ multiplex PCR; TCRdb keeps in-frame clones, though not all of them. The repertoire includes 70,000 to 100,000 clones, around 87% of them detected once, and about 2% sits in the top ten. This clonotype originated in a human donor with non-small cell lung cancer who had a partial response to radiotherapy plus ipilimumab. The starting material was peripheral blood, obtained from a patient treated with radiotherapy plus ipilimumab. The chain combines TRBV9 with TRBJ1-4, with 9 nucleotides matching TRBD1. As DNA, the CDR3 is TGTGCCAGCAGCGCCCAGGGACAGGGTAATGAAAAACTGTTTTTT. It specifies CASSAQGQGNEKLFF.